This T cell receptor beta chain was recovered during a study of T cells after yellow fever vaccination. UMIs were added to TCR cDNA along with a universal primer site when it was made by 5'RACE template switching. From the 5' RACE reads, TCRdb called clonotypes with MiXCR, one entry per CDR3 protein. Of 500,000 to 650,000 distinct CDR3 sequences listed, approximately 12% are singletons. The study, taken as a whole, reports: Post-booster samples contained most primary-vaccination clones (around 96% CD4, around 88% CD8). Abundant bulk-derived clonotypes could contaminate FACS-sorted repertoires.

This clonotype was observed a handful of times. Its specificity is not known. The material was PBMCs, obtained on the day of the yellow fever booster vaccination. The receptor was derived from a man aged 30 to 45 who received the YFV17D yellow fever vaccine.

The CDR3 nucleotides read TGTGCCATCAGTGCCGGGGGTATGGGCAATCAGCCCCAGCATTTT. Its translation: CAISAGGMGNQPQHF. The V and J genes are TRBV10-3 and TRBJ1-5, with D perhaps TRBD1 (5 bases). CDR1 ENHRY and CDR2 SYGVKD come from the germline V gene. The CDR3 loop spans 15 amino acids. With 4 bases removed from V and 2 bases from J, the gap between germline ends came to 12 bases.